Below are 21 T cell receptor beta chains sequenced from a single sample in a study of prognosis after radiotherapy for stage I lung cancer. The authors amplified TCR beta CDR3 from genomic DNA using two-round multiplex PCR. Primers specific to each TRBV and TRBJ gene drove first-round PCR. One entry per CDR3 protein results from TCRdb running MiXCR on the multiplex PCR reads. There are roughly 13,000 distinct CDR3 sequences in the sample; roughly 50% occur only once, and 38% lies in the top ten. The source was PBMCs, collected before or after stereotactic body radiation therapy (not recorded which). Every receptor here comes from a donor over 45 with non-small cell lung cancer.

Concerning this clonotype itself: This is likely an artifact of a read error, given a far larger clone one base away. The V call is TRBV7-9, the J call TRBJ1-4, with TRBD1 matching over 7 bases. Trimming took 5 bases from V and 5 from J; bases not matched to a gene: 17. Germline loops: CDR1 SEHNR, CDR2 FQNEAQ (reference sequence). The CDR3 loop spans 18 amino acids. The CDR3, as DNA: TGTGCCAGCAGCCATCGGACAGGCATGGCGAGGAAGAATGAAAAACTGTTTTTT. It translates to CASSHRTGMARKNEKLFF.

The V gene is TRBV3-1, the J gene TRBJ2-3, with 12 positions matching TRBD2. The CDR3 covers 14 residues. From germline, CDR1 is LGHDT and CDR2 YNNKEL (reference sequence). Losses at the gene ends were 6 bases for V and 5 bases for J; bases not matched to a gene: 3. The CDR3 protein is CASSRLAGEDTQYF. The CDR3, as DNA: TGTGCCAGCAGTCGACTAGCGGGAGAAGATACGCAGTATTTT.

In its sample, this clonotype was seen once. Relative to the germline gene, one junction end is altered; a read error may explain this. The chain has TRBV7-2 and TRBJ2-2; D is undetermined. Germline loops: CDR1 SGHTA, CDR2 FQGNSA. The CDR3 sequence is 14 residues long. Here the CDR3 reads CASSLTSNTRELFF. The CDR3 DNA reads as TGTGCCAGCAGCTTAACGTCTAACACCCGGGAGCTGTTTTTT. The whole variable domain, remainder taken from reference TRBV7-2 and TRBJ2-2, is GAGVSQSPSNKVTEKGKDVELRCDPISGHTALYWYRQSLGQGLEFLIYFQGNSAPDKSGLPSDRFSAERTGGSVSTLTIQRTQQEDSAVYLCASSLTSNTRELFFGEGSRLTVL.

The table lists this clonotype with many counts. This chain joins TRBV9 and TRBJ2-1, with D tentatively TRBD1 or TRBD2 (5 bases each). Germline values: CDR1 SGDLS, CDR2 YYNGEE. CDR3 length: 13 residues. Trimming removed 0 bases at V and 8 bases at J, with 9 bases between. The CDR3, as DNA: TGTGCCAGCAGCGTAGAACTAGGGGATGAGCAGTTCTTC. Protein: CASSVELGDEQFF.

This clonotype was picked up one time. The CDR3 DNA reads as TGTGCCAGCAGCCAAAAAGACAGGGGGAAATATGGCTACACCTTC. Translation: CASSQKDRGKYGYTF. V and J are TRBV6-1 and TRBJ1-2; 9 nucleotides align to TRBD1. J was trimmed by 5 bases and V by 6 bases; bases with no gene match: 10. This CDR3 spans 15 amino acids. CDR1 is MNHNS, CDR2 SASEGT, per germline.

This clonotype was recorded at least ten times. The chain combines TRBV15 with TRBJ2-2, with D perhaps TRBD1 (6 bases). The V gene lost 1 base and the J gene lost 4 bases, with 31 bases spanning the gap. In germline, CDR1 is LNHNV, CDR2 YYDKDF (reference sequence). The CDR3 is made up of 22 amino acids. Here the CDR3 reads CATSRVTPLPGTAGVGTGELFF. The DNA of the CDR3 is TGTGCCACCAGCAGAGTAACCCCCCTACCCGGGACGGCAGGGGTGGGCACCGGGGAGCTGTTTTTT.

The CDR3 region has the DNA TGTGCCAGCAGCCCAACAGGGGATGGCTACACCTTC. Protein: CASSPTGDGYTF. The chain links TRBV7-9 to TRBJ1-2; 7 bases fit TRBD1. V lost 5 bases to trimming and J lost 6 bases; unmatched junction nucleotides: 3. Germline loops: CDR1 SEHNR, CDR2 FQNEAQ (reference sequence). The CDR3 runs to 12 residues. The full variable domain, in which reference TRBV7-9 and TRBJ1-2 provide the parts outside the CDR3, is DTGVSQNPRHKITKRGQNVTFRCDPISEHNRLYWYRQTLGQGPEFLTYFQNEAQLEKSRLLSDRFSAERPKGSFSTLEIQRTEQGDSAMYLCASSPTGDGYTFGSGTRLTVV.

This clonotype rates as medium-sized. This sequence joins TRBV12-3 or TRBV12-4 and TRBJ1-1; D ambiguous. V was cut by 7 bases and J by 0 bases, with 9 bases left in between. The CDR3 length is 13 residues. This CDR3 is CASNTDLNTEAFF. In nucleotides, the CDR3 is TGTGCCAGCAATACAGATTTGAACACTGAAGCTTTCTTT.

This clonotype has just a few counts. This chain uses TRBV27 with TRBJ2-1, with TRBD2 identical over 8 bases. The germline CDR1 and CDR2 sequences are MNHEY and SMNVEV (reference sequence). The CDR3 has 13 amino acids. J was trimmed by 6 bases and V by 4 bases; bases with no gene match: 2. In DNA, the CDR3 is TGTGCCAGCAGTTCCGGACTAGCCAATGAGCAGTTCTTC. Protein: CASSSGLANEQFF.

As for this clonotype: This may arise from a read error, as a much more abundant clone is one base away. The chain combines TRBV6-2 or TRBV6-3 with TRBJ2-5; TRBD2 is a possible D gene (7 bases). CDR1 and CDR2 from the germline V gene are MNHEY and SVGEGT. Trimming removed 5 bases at V and 4 bases at J, with 17 bases between. The CDR3 runs 15 residues. Here the CDR3 reads CASSAYGGAGETQYF. The CDR3 DNA follows: TGTGCCAGCAGTGCCTATGGGGGGGCGGGAGAGACCCAGTACTTC.

Comments on this clonotype: This probably arose from a read error, given a far larger clone one base away. V gene TRBV7-2 combines with J gene TRBJ2-7; D remains ambiguous. This CDR3 spans 13 amino acids. V lost 7 bases and J 7 bases, leaving 17 bases between the germline ends. Looked up from germline, CDR1 is SGHTA and CDR2 is FQGNSA. DNA of the CDR3: TGTGCCAGCACCGCGACCTGGCCATGGGAGCAGTACTTC. Translated, it gives CASTATWPWEQYF.

Comment on this clonotype: A far larger clone is off by one base, so a read error is likely. CDR3 sequence reads: CASIFSSGSSYEQYF. CDR3 DNA: TGTGCCAGCATTTTCTCTAGCGGCTCCTCCTACGAGCAGTACTTC. This chain uses TRBV6-4 with TRBJ2-7; 7 nucleotides match TRBD2. The germline CDR1 and CDR2 sequences are MRHNA and SNTAGT. This CDR3 is 15 amino acids long. After removal of 7 bases from V and 0 bases from J, the junction contained 9 bases not matched to a gene.

This clonotype came up many times. The gene calls are TRBV12-3 or TRBV12-4 and TRBJ2-3; tentative D call: TRBD2 (5 bases). The V end lost 5 bases, the J end lost 7 bases, and 16 bases lay between the germline ends. This CDR3 is built from 14 residues. CDR3 nucleotides: TGTGCCAGCAGTCCTTCGACTCACGGGAATACGCAGTATTTT. Encoded protein: CASSPSTHGNTQYF.

This clonotype was found many times. This chain links TRBV2 with TRBJ2-1, with 11 bases identical to TRBD2. This CDR3 is 15 amino acids long. The V segment lost 7 bases and the J segment 7 bases; nucleotides outside the gene matches: 9. Germline CDR1 reads SNHLY; CDR2 reads FYNNEI. The CDR3 coding sequence is TGTGCCAGCAACCTACTAGCGGGAGATGGTAATGAGCAGTTCTTC. Its protein product is CASNLLAGDGNEQFF.

This clonotype was seen just once. A much larger clone lies one base from this, so it may be a read error. J is TRBJ2-7 and V is TRBV7-9; D assignment may be TRBD1 or TRBD2 (5 bases each). The CDR3 spans 15 residues. The V and J ends lost 3 bases and 5 bases respectively, with 17 bases between them. Germline V CDR1 and CDR2: SEHNR, FQNEAQ (reference sequence). CDR3 coding DNA: TGTGCCAGCAGCTTCGGCCGGGGACGGGGCGACGAGCAGTACTTC. This codes for CASSFGRGRGDEQYF.

By its share, this clonotype is medium-sized (0.01 to 0.1%). This sequence joins TRBV28 and TRBJ2-2, with 10 bases aligning to TRBD1. The V segment lost 4 bases and the J segment 7 bases; nucleotides outside the gene matches: 9. The CDR3 covers 16 residues. CDR1 and CDR2 (germline): MDHEN, SYDVKM. This chain's CDR3 is CASSSSTGGLVGELFF. The CDR3 bases are TGTGCCAGCAGTTCATCGACAGGGGGCCTTGTCGGGGAGCTGTTTTTT.

Only one count was recorded for this clonotype. Being one base from a much bigger clone, this may be a read error. The chain has TRBV3-1 and TRBJ2-7; TRBD2 matches 10 bases. Germline CDR1 LGHDT, CDR2 YNNKEL (reference sequence). V dropped 4 bases and J dropped 1; count of bases not matched to a gene: 1. The CDR3 consists of 14 residues. This CDR3 reads CASSRTSGSYEQYF. The CDR3 bases are TGTGCCAGCAGCCGGACTAGCGGTTCCTACGAGCAGTACTTC.

Many counts were recorded for this clonotype. The chain combines TRBV29-1 with TRBJ2-3, with D unresolved. CDR3 size: 13 residues. V lost 1 base and J 2 bases, leaving 7 bases between the germline ends. Germline V CDR1 and CDR2: SQVTM, ANQGSEA. The CDR3 DNA is TGCAGCGTTGAAGCCACACTCACAGATACGCAGTATTTT. Protein product: CSVEATLTDTQYF.

Ten or more counts support this clonotype. V is TRBV4-2 and J is TRBJ1-2; 8 bases agree with TRBD1. Trimming removed 1 base from V and 8 bases from J; junction bases left unmatched: 6. From germline, CDR1 is LGHNA and CDR2 YNFKEQ. This CDR3 spans 14 amino acids. The CDR3 sequence: CASSQGGRGLGYTF. The DNA of the CDR3 is TGTGCCAGCAGCCAAGGGGGCAGGGGGCTGGGCTACACCTTC.

A note on this clonotype: The junction departs from the called germline gene at one end, perhaps through a read error. The rearrangement joins TRBV7-9 to TRBJ2-7; D perhaps matches TRBD1 (5 bases). Looked up from germline, CDR1 is SEHNR and CDR2 is FQNEAQ (reference sequence). The CDR3 is made up of 16 amino acids. The CDR3 DNA is TGTGCCAGTAGCTCTACCTACCAGGGTAGGCTCTACGAGCAGTACTTC. This sequence encodes CASSSTYQGRLYEQYF. Full variable domain (missing parts from reference TRBV7-9 and TRBJ2-7): DTGVSQNPRHKITKRGQNVTFRCDPISEHNRLYWYRQTLGQGPEFLTYFQNEAQLEKSRLLSDRFSAERPKGSFSTLEIQRTEQGDSAMYLCASSSTYQGRLYEQYFGPGTRLTVT.

A word on this clonotype: The conserved phenylalanine or tryptophan normally closing the CDR3 is absent here, so this likely arose from a read error. V is TRBV28 and J is TRBJ2-5; D possibly corresponds to TRBD2 (5 bases). The CDR3 length is 15 residues. Trimming took off 0 bases at V and 5 bases at J, with 13 bases between the two ends. Germline CDR1 is MDHEN and CDR2 is SYDVKM. The CDR3 bases are TGTGCCAGCAGTTTATGGTCCCTAGCCGAGGAGACCCAGTACATC. It codes for CASSLWSLAEETQYI.